Following are 9 T cell receptor beta chains from one sample sequenced in a study of cytomegalovirus exposure and HLA in healthy donors. PCR used 60 Vbeta primers and 13 Jbeta primers. Profiled with immunoSEQ multiplex PCR; TCRdb holds only in-frame clones, not every one. This sample has over 150,000 clones, with 80% found just once. The sequenced material came from PBMCs. These TCRs come from a middle-aged woman in good health and CMV-seropositive.

As for this clone: A junction boundary mismatches the germline segment, possibly from a read error. This chain links TRBV29-1 with TRBJ2-7; possibly TRBD1 for D (8 bases). The CDR3 consists of 16 residues. Looked up from germline, CDR1 is SQVTM and CDR2 is ANQGSEA. The CDR3 nucleotides are TGCAGCGTTGAAGGCAGCGGGACAGGAAGATTCTACGAGCAGTGCTTC. Translated, it gives CSVEGSGTGRFYEQCF.

This clone was seen a single time. The chain recombines TRBV15 with TRBJ1-5; no reliable D call. In germline, CDR1 is LNHNV, CDR2 YYDKDF (reference sequence). This CDR3 has 13 amino acids. Trimming cost V 0 bases and J 7 bases, with 7 bases left between them. CDR3 DNA sequence: TGTGCCACCAGCAGAGAGAGAGGCCAGCCCCAGCATTTT. This translates into CATSRERGQPQHF.

The chain is built from TRBV5-1 and TRBJ1-1, with D perhaps matching TRBD1 (5 bases). The V gene lost 0 bases and the J gene lost 4 bases, with 13 bases spanning the gap. There are 15 residues in the CDR3. Germline V gene data show CDR1 as SGHRS and CDR2 as YFSETQ. The CDR3 sequence: CASSLAGRVSTEAFF. The CDR3 DNA sequence: TGCGCCAGCAGCTTGGCCGGCAGGGTGAGCACTGAAGCTTTCTTT. The full variable domain, completed using reference TRBV5-1 and TRBJ1-1, is KAGVTQTPRYLIKTRGQQVTLSCSPISGHRSVSWYQQTPGQGLQFLFEYFSETQRNKGNFPGRFSGRQFSNSRSEMNVSTLELGDSALYLCASSLAGRVSTEAFFGQGTRLTVV.

The V call is TRBV19, the J call TRBJ2-3; D gene unclear. V lost 3 bases and J lost 7, with 11 bases in between. This CDR3 region has 13 residues. CDR1 is LNHDA, CDR2 SQIVND, per germline (reference sequence). CDR3 DNA: TGTGCCAGTAGTATCCAAACGGAGAATACGCAGTATTTT. The encoded protein is CASSIQTENTQYF.

The rearrangement uses TRBV28 and TRBJ1-5, with 7 bases aligning to TRBD1. Germline CDR1 and CDR2: MDHEN and SYDVKM. The CDR3 loop spans 14 amino acids. J gave up 2 bases and V 6 bases, and 4 bases lay outside the gene matches. CDR3 coding DNA: TGTGCCAGCAGGACAGGGAAGGGCAATCAGCCCCAGCATTTT. It specifies CASRTGKGNQPQHF.

The V gene is TRBV27, the J gene TRBJ2-3; TRBD2 matches at 14 bases. The J segment lost 4 bases and the V segment lost 5 bases, leaving 5 bases of the junction unmatched. The CDR3 is made up of 16 amino acids. From germline, CDR1 is MNHEY and CDR2 SMNVEV (reference sequence). This CDR3 reads CASSVGTSGSSDTQYF. CDR3 coding DNA: TGTGCCAGCAGTGTCGGGACTAGCGGGAGTTCAGATACGCAGTATTTT.

V is TRBV5-1 and J is TRBJ2-7; 7 nucleotides align to TRBD1. Germline V gene data show CDR1 as SGHRS and CDR2 as YFSETQ. J lost 2 bases, V lost 0 bases, and 8 bases had no gene match. The CDR3 is 16 amino acids. CDR3 sequence: CASSLGGTARPYEQYF. The CDR3 nucleotides read TGCGCCAGCAGCTTGGGGGGGACAGCGCGACCCTACGAGCAGTACTTC.

The CDR3 DNA reads TGTGCCAGCAGCCTGAGTCGGGGGGGGCTTGCAACTAATGAAAAACTGTTTTTT. It yields the protein CASSLSRGGLATNEKLFF. This chain links TRBV7-6 with TRBJ1-4, with D maybe TRBD1 (6 bases). The CDR3 loop spans 18 amino acids. V was trimmed by 5 bases and J by 0 bases, leaving 19 bases between them. The germline gives CDR1 SGHVS, CDR2 FNYEAQ.

This clone was observed a handful of times. The chain carries TRBV5-4 and TRBJ2-5, with 8 bases fitting TRBD2. The J segment lost 4 bases and the V segment lost 0 bases, leaving 8 bases of the junction unmatched. The germline V gene has CDR1 SGHNT and CDR2 YYREEE (reference sequence). CDR3 size: 16 residues. CDR3 sequence: CASSLVASGPLETQYF. The CDR3 nucleotides are TGTGCCAGCAGCTTGGTCGCTAGCGGGCCACTAGAGACCCAGTACTTC.